A selection of T cell receptor beta chains follows, all from one sample in a study of T cell responses to AZD1222 COVID-19 vaccine. Clones were sequenced by immunoSEQ multiplex PCR, and TCRdb holds only the in-frame ones, with some missing. The repertoire includes about 120,000 clones, about nine tenths of them detected once, and 2% to 3% sits in the top ten. Sequences were derived from peripheral blood, sampled 28 days after the second AZD1222 dose. All receptors derive from an adult who received the AZD1222 COVID-19 vaccine. CDR3s include the opening cysteine and the closing phenylalanine or tryptophan. A D gene is named only where the DNA matches it firmly. Size is stated for part of the rows, as once, few or many counts, or as a class when the clone is expanded.

>TRBJ2-3|TRBV5-1|-|-
CASSYGTESTDTQYF
TGCGCCAGCAGCTACGGGACGGAAAGCACAGATACGCAGTATTTT
>TRBJ2-2|TRBV11-3|TRBD1|-
CASSGYRGTVGELFF
TGTGCCAGCAGCGGATACAGGGGAACGGTCGGGGAGCTGTTTTTT
>TRBJ2-2|TRBV5-5|-|-
CASSLGRTNTGELFF
TGTGCCAGCAGCTTGGGGCGGACGAACACCGGGGAGCTGTTTTTT
>TRBJ1-1|TRBV3-1/TRBV3-2|-|-
CASSQLRSTEAFF
TGTGCCAGCAGCCAATTAAGGTCGACTGAAGCTTTCTTT
>TRBJ1-1|TRBV19|-|-
CASSVRTGFANTEAFF
TGTGCCAGTAGCGTAAGAACAGGGTTTGCGAACACTGAAGCTTTCTTT
>TRBJ2-7|TRBV3-1/TRBV3-2|-|once
CASSLRGLNEQYF
TGTGCCAGCAGCCTCCGGGGACTCAACGAGCAGTACTTC
>TRBJ1-6|TRBV6-2/TRBV6-3|-|-
CASSYREYNSPLHF
TGTGCCAGCAGTTACAGGGAGTATAATTCACCCCTCCACTTT
>TRBJ1-1|TRBV16|-|-
CASSKQGWGETEAFF
TGTGCCAGCAGCAAACAGGGATGGGGCGAGACTGAAGCTTTCTTT
>TRBJ1-2|TRBV28|-|-
CASDLRSGRPRPGVKMHYGYTF
TGTGCCAGCGACTTGAGGAGCGGAAGGCCCCGACCGGGGGTGAAGATGCACTATGGCTACACCTTC
>TRBJ2-2|TRBV6-1|-|-
CASSEALRVGRTGELFF
TGTGCCAGCAGTGAAGCGCTTCGGGTGGGACGAACCGGGGAGCTGTTTTTT
>TRBJ2-3|TRBV7-2|TRBD1|-
CASSPRTGGTDTQYF
TGTGCCAGCAGCCCTCGGACAGGGGGCACAGATACGCAGTATTTT
>TRBJ2-2|TRBV5-1|-|-
CASRFPALGELFF
TGCGCCAGCAGGTTCCCAGCCCTCGGGGAGCTGTTTTTT
>TRBJ2-7|TRBV7-2|TRBD2|-
CASSLLLSGGQYF
TGTGCCAGCAGCTTACTTTTATCGGGAGGGCAGTACTTC
>TRBJ2-5|TRBV5-1|TRBD2|-
CASSLDPGGETQYF
TGCGCCAGCAGCTTGGACCCGGGGGGGGAGACCCAGTACTTC
>TRBJ1-2|TRBV28|TRBD1|-
CASSSTGGRGIYGYTF
TGTGCCAGCAGTTCTACAGGGGGCAGAGGGATATATGGCTACACCTTC
>TRBJ2-3|TRBV6-2/TRBV6-3|-|-
CASSYHRAVDTQYF
TGTGCCAGCAGTTACCACCGAGCTGTTGATACGCAGTATTTT
>TRBJ2-7|TRBV7-6|TRBD2|-
CASSPRGGGPSYEQYF
TGTGCCAGCAGCCCAAGGGGCGGGGGGCCCTCCTACGAGCAGTACTTC
>TRBJ2-2|TRBV7-2|-|-
CASSLASLSGELFF
TGTGCCAGCAGCTTAGCGAGTCTTTCCGGGGAGCTGTTTTTT
>TRBJ2-2|TRBV6-5|TRBD1|-
CASRGPGGPVGELFF
TGTGCCAGCAGGGGGCCAGGGGGACCCGTGGGGGAGCTGTTTTTT
>TRBJ1-1|TRBV3-1/TRBV3-2|-|-
CASSPGQPNTEAFF
TGTGCCAGCAGCCCCGGACAGCCGAACACTGAAGCTTTCTTT
>TRBJ1-1|TRBV28|TRBD1|-
CASPPAPRDSTEAFF
TGTGCCAGCCCCCCAGCCCCCCGGGACAGCACTGAAGCTTTCTTT
>TRBJ1-4|TRBV12-3/TRBV12-4|-|-
CASRGVVSKLFF
TGTGCCAGCAGGGGGGTGGTGTCGAAACTGTTTTTT
>TRBJ1-5|TRBV5-1|-|-
CASSLGDSFGQPQHF
TGCGCCAGCAGCTTGGGTGACAGTTTCGGACAGCCCCAGCATTTT
>TRBJ1-1|TRBV6-5|-|-
CASSLRNPVNTEAFF
TGTGCCAGCAGTCTCCGTAATCCAGTTAACACTGAAGCTTTCTTT
>TRBJ1-6|TRBV23-1|-|-
CASSLKGLLHF
TGCGCCAGCAGTCTTAAAGGGCTCCTCCACTTT
>TRBJ2-7|TRBV7-9|TRBD1|few
CASSSRDRASYEQYF
TGTGCCAGCAGCTCCCGGGACAGAGCCTCCTACGAGCAGTACTTC
>TRBJ2-5|TRBV11-2|-|-
CASSFNQETQYF
TGTGCCAGCAGCTTTAATCAAGAGACCCAGTACTTC
>TRBJ2-2|TRBV5-1|TRBD1|-
CASSLGRGQNTGELFF
TGCGCCAGCAGCTTGGGCAGGGGGCAGAACACCGGGGAGCTGTTTTTT
>TRBJ2-7|TRBV28|TRBD1|once
CASRPTGTGYDEQYF
TGTGCCAGCAGACCAACGGGGACAGGGTACGACGAGCAGTACTTC
>TRBJ2-5|TRBV7-2|-|-
CASSLGVRRETQYF
TGTGCCAGCAGCTTAGGCGTGCGCAGGGAGACCCAGTACTTC
>TRBJ1-2|TRBV25-1|-|once
CASSAAIYGYTF
TGTGCCAGCAGTGCTGCGATCTATGGCTACACCTTC
>TRBJ2-1|TRBV7-3|TRBD2|once
CASSLRAGAYNEQFF
TGTGCCAGCAGCCTGAGGGCGGGGGCCTACAATGAGCAGTTCTTC
>TRBJ1-6|TRBV27|-|-
CASSLGRSYNSPLHF
TGTGCCAGCAGTTTAGGCCGCTCCTATAATTCACCCCTCCACTTT
>TRBJ1-2|TRBV19|-|-
CASNLRRGGYGYTF
TGTGCCAGTAACCTCAGGAGGGGCGGCTATGGCTACACCTTC
>TRBJ1-3|TRBV7-8|-|-
CASSALESSGNTIYF
TGTGCCAGCAGCGCCTTGGAGAGCTCTGGAAACACCATATATTTT
>TRBJ2-5|TRBV4-2|TRBD2|-
CASSLGGGGVWETQYF
TGTGCCAGCAGCCTCGGCGGCGGGGGAGTTTGGGAGACCCAGTACTTC
>TRBJ2-7|TRBV15|TRBD1|-
CATSRSPRTGSNEQYF
TGTGCCACCAGCAGGTCCCCTAGGACAGGGAGCAACGAGCAGTACTTC
>TRBJ1-3|TRBV5-6|-|once
CASSLGLHGGNTIYF
TGTGCCAGCAGCTTAGGGCTTCACGGGGGAAACACCATATATTTT
>TRBJ1-2|TRBV19|-|-
CASSGDTNYGYTF
TGTGCCAGTAGTGGGGACACTAACTATGGCTACACCTTC
>TRBJ2-1|TRBV3-1/TRBV3-2|-|-
CASSPDASSYNEQFF
TGTGCCAGCAGCCCAGACGCCAGCTCCTACAATGAGCAGTTCTTC
>TRBJ1-2|TRBV18|-|few
CASSPTTTGRGYTF
TGTGCCAGCTCACCGACGACCACAGGGCGTGGCTACACCTTC
>TRBJ2-2|TRBV14|-|-
CASSRSWGANTGELFF
TGTGCCAGCAGCCGTAGTTGGGGGGCCAACACCGGGGAGCTGTTTTTT
>TRBJ1-2|TRBV15|-|-
CATSRGWEDYGYTF
TGTGCCACCAGCAGAGGATGGGAGGACTATGGCTACACCTTC
>TRBJ2-3|TRBV6-5|-|once
CASSSSADTQYF
TGTGCCAGCAGTTCTTCAGCAGATACGCAGTATTTT
>TRBJ1-3|TRBV6-6|-|-
CASSPRSSAPHENSGNTIYF
TGTGCCAGCAGTCCCCGTTCTTCGGCCCCGCACGAGAACTCTGGAAACACCATATATTTT
>TRBJ1-5|TRBV6-2/TRBV6-3|TRBD1|-
CASSYSRTGSQPQHF
TGTGCCAGCAGTTACTCGAGGACAGGGAGTCAGCCCCAGCATTTT
>TRBJ2-4|TRBV5-6|-|-
CASSLGRGVRAKNIQYF
TGTGCCAGCAGCTTGGGACGAGGTGTTCGAGCCAAAAACATTCAGTACTTC
>TRBJ1-5|TRBV7-2|-|-
CASSLSTGPFPSTNQPQHF
TGTGCCAGCAGCTTATCAACAGGGCCCTTTCCATCGACAAATCAGCCCCAGCATTTT
>TRBJ2-3|TRBV3-1/TRBV3-2|-|-
CASSRLDTQYF
TGTGCCAGCAGCCGACTCGATACGCAGTATTTT
>TRBJ1-5|TRBV29-1|TRBD1|once
CSALATGGTQHF
TGCAGCGCCCTAGCCACAGGGGGAACCCAGCATTTT
>TRBJ1-4|TRBV5-1|TRBD1|-
CASSFTGGDEKLFF
TGCGCCAGCAGCTTCACAGGGGGGGATGAAAAACTGTTTTTT
>TRBJ1-1|TRBV28|TRBD1|-
CASSLNRGTEAFF
TGTGCCAGCAGTTTAAACAGGGGCACTGAAGCTTTCTTT